This T cell receptor (beta chain) comes out of a study of CD8+ T cells in alopecia areata. About the study: Treated patients were given oral tofacitinib, which was dosed at 5 to 10 mg twice daily.

The CDR3 is made up of 10 amino acids. V was clipped by 5 bases and J by 5 bases, with 6 bases between them. Germline loops: CDR1 SQVTM, CDR2 ANQGSEA. RNA was extracted and reverse transcribed into cDNA as the sequencing template. Only in-frame clones appear in the TCRdb table, and some are missing; sequencing was by immunoSEQ multiplex PCR. The table has over 200,000 clones, 57% seen once. This clone was seen only a few times. Source: CD4+ T cells sorted from blood, taken at week 0. V and J are TRBV29-1 and TRBJ1-1; D not resolved. This receptor was taken from a human donor with alopecia areata. CDR3 nucleotide sequence: TGCAGCGTTCGGGAGACTGAAGCTTTCTTT. Translation gives CSVRETEAFF.